This T cell receptor (beta chain) was identified in a study of blood T cell repertoires in COVID-19. As for the study in general: Samples came from the United States, Italy and Spain, spanning acute and convalescent COVID-19. Sample material is recorded as cDNA or gDNA derived from T cells, B-cell-depleted T cells, or PBMCs.

V gave up 1 base and J gave up 4 bases, with 13 bases separating them. CDR3 length: 15 residues. CDR1 SGHNT and CDR2 YENEEA come from the germline V gene. Original processing methods: Amplifying reference gene primers gave estimates of nucleated cell counts. Repertoires were generated with immunoSEQ multiplex PCR, while TCRdb's copy carries only in-frame clones and drops some. V and J calls and clone size are as listed in that table; D and trimming were resolved from the DNA. The sample shows around 250,000 clones, about 84% of them seen only once. Sample: peripheral blood. The origin of this receptor is a man older than 75 with acute or convalescent COVID-19. The chain carries TRBV11-3 and TRBJ2-5; unclear D gene. Here the CDR3 reads CASSLAGRVGETQYF. The CDR3, as DNA: TGTGCCAGCAGCTTAGCGGGTCGGGTCGGAGAGACCCAGTACTTC. The entire variable domain, with the rest obtained from reference TRBV11-3 and TRBJ2-5, is as follows: EAGVVQSPRYKIIEKKQPVAFWCNPISGHNTLYWYLQNLGQGPELLIRYENEEAVDDSQLPKDRFSAERLKGVDSTLKIQPAELGDSAVYLCASSLAGRVGETQYFGPGTRLLVL.